The source of this TCR beta chain is a study of cytomegalovirus exposure and HLA in healthy donors. This clone was counted a single time. The antigen is unknown. In the PCR, 60 Vbeta and 13 Jbeta primers were used. Measured with immunoSEQ multiplex PCR; TCRdb has only the in-frame clones, and not every one. Of about 120,000 clones in the sample, around 80% were seen once. Study-level findings and limits: Most CMV-associated TCR beta chains were later found to appear HLA-restricted. In an earlier analysis, about 90% or about 30%: the productive usage of most TCR beta V segments.

V was pared by 3 bases and J by 8 bases, with 14 bases of the junction left unmatched. The germline CDR1 and CDR2 sequences are SNHLY and FYNNEI. The CDR3 totals 17 residues. The sample was PBMCs. This chain links TRBV2 with TRBJ2-1, with 9 positions matching TRBD2. The source is a woman between 18 and 29 years old in good health and CMV-seronegative. CDR3 DNA: TGTGCCAGCAGTGATGAGTTTCGAGCGGGAGGATTGCATGAGCAGTTCTTC. This gives the protein CASSDEFRAGGLHEQFF.